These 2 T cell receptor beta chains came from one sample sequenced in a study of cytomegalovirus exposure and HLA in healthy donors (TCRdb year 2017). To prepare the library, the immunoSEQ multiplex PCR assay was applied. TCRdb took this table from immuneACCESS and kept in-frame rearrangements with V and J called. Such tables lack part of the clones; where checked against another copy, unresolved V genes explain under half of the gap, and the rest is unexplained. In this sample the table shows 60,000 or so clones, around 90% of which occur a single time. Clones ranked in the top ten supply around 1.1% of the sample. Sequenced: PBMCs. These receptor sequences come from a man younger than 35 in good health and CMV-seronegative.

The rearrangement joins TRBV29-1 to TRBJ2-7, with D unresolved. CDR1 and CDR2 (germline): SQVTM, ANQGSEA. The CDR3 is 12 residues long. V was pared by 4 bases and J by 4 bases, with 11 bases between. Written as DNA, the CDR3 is TGCAGCGTTGTGTCTCCCCCGTACGAGCAGTACTTC. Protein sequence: CSVVSPPYEQYF.

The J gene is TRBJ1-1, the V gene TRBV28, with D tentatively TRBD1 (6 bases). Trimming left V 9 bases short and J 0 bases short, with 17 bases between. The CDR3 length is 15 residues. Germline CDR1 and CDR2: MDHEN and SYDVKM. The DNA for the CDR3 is TGTGCCAGTTCTTATCCGACAGGTATGAACACTGAAGCTTTCTTT. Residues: CASSYPTGMNTEAFF.